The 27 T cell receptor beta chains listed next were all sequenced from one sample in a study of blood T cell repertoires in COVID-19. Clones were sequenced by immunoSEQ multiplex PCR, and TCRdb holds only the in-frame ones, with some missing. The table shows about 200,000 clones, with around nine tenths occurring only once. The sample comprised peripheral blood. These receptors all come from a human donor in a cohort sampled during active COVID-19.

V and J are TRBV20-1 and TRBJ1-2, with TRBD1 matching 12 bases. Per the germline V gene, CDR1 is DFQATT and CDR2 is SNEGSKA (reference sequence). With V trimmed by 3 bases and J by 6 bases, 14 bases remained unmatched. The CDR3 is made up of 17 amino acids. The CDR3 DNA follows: TGCAGTGCTAGTCTTGAGGGCCGGGGACAGGGGGCGGATGGCTACACCTTC. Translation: CSASLEGRGQGADGYTF.

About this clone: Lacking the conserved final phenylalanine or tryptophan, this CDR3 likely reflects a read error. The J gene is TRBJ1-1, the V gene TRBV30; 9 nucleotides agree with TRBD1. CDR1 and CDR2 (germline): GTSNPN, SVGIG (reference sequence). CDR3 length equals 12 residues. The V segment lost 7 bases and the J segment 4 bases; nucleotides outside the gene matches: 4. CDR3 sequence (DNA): TGTGCCTTAAAGACAGGGGGCACTGAAGCTTTCCTT. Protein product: CALKTGGTEAFL.

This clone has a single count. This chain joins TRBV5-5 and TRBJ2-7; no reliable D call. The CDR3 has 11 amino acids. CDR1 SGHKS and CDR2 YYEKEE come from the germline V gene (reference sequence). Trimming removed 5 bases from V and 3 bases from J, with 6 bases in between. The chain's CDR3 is CASSRSYEQYF. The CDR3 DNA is TGTGCCAGCAGTAGGAGCTACGAGCAGTACTTC.

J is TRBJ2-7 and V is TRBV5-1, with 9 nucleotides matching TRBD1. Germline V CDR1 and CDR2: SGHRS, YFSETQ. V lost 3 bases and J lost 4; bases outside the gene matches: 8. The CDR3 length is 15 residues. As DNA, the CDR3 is TGCGCCAGCAGCTGGGGACAGGGAGGTCTGTACGAGCAGTACTTC. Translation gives CASSWGQGGLYEQYF.

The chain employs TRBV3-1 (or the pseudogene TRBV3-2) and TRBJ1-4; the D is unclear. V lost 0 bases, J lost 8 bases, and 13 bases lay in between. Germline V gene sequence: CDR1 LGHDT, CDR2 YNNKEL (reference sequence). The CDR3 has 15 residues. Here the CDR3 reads CASSQDLPSGEKLFF. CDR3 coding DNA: TGTGCCAGCAGCCAAGATCTCCCCTCTGGCGAAAAACTGTTTTTT.

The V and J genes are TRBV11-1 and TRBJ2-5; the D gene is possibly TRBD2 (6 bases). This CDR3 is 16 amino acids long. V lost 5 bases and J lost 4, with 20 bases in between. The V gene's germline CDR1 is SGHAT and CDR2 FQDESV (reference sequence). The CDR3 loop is CASSPYSTGEGETQYF. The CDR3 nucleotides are TGTGCCAGCAGCCCGTATAGTACGGGGGAAGGAGAGACCCAGTACTTC. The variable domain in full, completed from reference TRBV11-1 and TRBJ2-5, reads EAEVAQSPRYKITEKSQAVAFWCDPISGHATLYWYRQILGQGPELLVQFQDESVVDDSQLPKDRFSAERLKGVDSTLKIQPAELGDSAMYLCASSPYSTGEGETQYFGPGTRLLVL.

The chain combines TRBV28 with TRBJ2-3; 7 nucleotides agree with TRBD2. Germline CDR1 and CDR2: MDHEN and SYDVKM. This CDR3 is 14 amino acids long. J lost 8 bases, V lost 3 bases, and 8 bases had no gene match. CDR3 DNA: TGTGCCAGCAGTTTTCTGGCGGGAGAGGGTACGCAGTATTTT. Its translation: CASSFLAGEGTQYF.

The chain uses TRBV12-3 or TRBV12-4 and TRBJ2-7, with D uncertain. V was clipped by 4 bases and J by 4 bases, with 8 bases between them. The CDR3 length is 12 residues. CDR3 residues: CASSWSRYEQYF. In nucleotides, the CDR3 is TGTGCCAGCAGTTGGTCTCGGTACGAGCAGTACTTC.

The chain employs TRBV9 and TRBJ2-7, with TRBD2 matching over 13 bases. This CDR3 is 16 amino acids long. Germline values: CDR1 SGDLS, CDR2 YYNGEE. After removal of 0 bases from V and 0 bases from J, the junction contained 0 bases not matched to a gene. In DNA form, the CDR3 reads TGTGCCAGCAGCGTAGGACTAGCGGGGGGCTCCTACGAGCAGTACTTC. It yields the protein CASSVGLAGGSYEQYF.

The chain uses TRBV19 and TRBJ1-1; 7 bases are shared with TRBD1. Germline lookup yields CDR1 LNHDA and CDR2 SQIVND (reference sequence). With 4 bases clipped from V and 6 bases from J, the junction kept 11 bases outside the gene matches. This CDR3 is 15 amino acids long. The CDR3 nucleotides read TGTGCCAGTAGTACCCTGACAGGGCCGGGGTCTGAAGCTTTCTTT. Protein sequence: CASSTLTGPGSEAFF.

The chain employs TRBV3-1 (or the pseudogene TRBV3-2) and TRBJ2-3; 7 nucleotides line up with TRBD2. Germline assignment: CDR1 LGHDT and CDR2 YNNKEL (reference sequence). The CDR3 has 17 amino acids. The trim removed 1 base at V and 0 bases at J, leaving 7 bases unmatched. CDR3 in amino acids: CASSQGSWRGSTDTQYF. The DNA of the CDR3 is TGTGCCAGCAGCCAAGGGAGTTGGCGGGGGAGCACAGATACGCAGTATTTT.

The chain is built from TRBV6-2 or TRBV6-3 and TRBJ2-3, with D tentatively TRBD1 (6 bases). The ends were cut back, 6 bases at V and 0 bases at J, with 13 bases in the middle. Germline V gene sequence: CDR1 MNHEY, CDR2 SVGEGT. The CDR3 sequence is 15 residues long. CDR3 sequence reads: CASSRDTSSTDTQYF. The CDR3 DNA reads TGTGCCAGCAGCCGGGACACCTCTAGCACAGATACGCAGTATTTT.

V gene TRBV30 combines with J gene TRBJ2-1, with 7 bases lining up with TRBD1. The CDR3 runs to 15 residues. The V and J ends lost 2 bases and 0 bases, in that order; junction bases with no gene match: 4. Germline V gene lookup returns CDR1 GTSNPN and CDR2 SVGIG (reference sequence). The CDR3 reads CAWSPGQSSYNEQFF. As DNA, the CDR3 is TGTGCCTGGAGTCCGGGACAGAGCTCCTACAATGAGCAGTTCTTC. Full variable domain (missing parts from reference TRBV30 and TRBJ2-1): SQTIHQWPATLVQPVGSPLSLECTVEGTSNPNLYWYRQAAGRGLQLLFYSVGIGQISSEVPQNLSASRPQDRQFILSSKKLLLSDSGFYLCAWSPGQSSYNEQFFGPGTRLTVL.

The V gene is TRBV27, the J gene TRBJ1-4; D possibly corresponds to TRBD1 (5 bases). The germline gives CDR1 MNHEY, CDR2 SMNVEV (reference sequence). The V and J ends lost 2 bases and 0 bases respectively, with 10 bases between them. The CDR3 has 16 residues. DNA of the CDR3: TGTGCCAGCAGTTTACCTCAGGGTGCAACTAATGAAAAACTGTTTTTT. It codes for CASSLPQGATNEKLFF.

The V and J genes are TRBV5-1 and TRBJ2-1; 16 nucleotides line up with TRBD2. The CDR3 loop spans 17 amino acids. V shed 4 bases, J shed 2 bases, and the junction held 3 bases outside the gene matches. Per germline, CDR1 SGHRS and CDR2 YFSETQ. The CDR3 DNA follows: TGCGCCAGCAGCCCGGGACTAGCGGGGGGGCCCTACAATGAGCAGTTCTTC. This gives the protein CASSPGLAGGPYNEQFF.

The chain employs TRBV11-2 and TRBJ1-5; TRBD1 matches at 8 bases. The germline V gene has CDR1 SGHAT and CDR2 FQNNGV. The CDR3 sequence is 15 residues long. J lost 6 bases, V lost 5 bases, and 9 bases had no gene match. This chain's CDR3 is CASSDQTGARQPQHF. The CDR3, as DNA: TGTGCCAGCAGCGACCAGACAGGGGCCCGTCAGCCCCAGCATTTT.

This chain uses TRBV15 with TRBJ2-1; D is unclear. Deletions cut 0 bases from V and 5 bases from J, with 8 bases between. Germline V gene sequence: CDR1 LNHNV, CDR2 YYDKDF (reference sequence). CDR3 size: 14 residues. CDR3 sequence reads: CATSRDYSDNEQFF. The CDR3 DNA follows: TGTGCCACCAGCAGAGATTACTCTGACAATGAGCAGTTCTTC.

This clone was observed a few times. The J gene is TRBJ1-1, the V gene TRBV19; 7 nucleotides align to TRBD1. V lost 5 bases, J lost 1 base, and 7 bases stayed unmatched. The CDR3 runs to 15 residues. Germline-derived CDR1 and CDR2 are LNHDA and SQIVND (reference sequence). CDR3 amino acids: CASSFSGTENTEAFF. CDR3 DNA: TGTGCCAGTAGTTTCTCCGGGACAGAGAACACTGAAGCTTTCTTT.

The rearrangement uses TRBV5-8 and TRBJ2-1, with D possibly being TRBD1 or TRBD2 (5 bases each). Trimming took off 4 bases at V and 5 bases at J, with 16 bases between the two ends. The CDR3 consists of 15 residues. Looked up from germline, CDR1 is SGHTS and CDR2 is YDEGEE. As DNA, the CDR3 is TGTGCCAGCAGCCTGGGGACGGACACCCACAATGAGCAGTTCTTC. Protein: CASSLGTDTHNEQFF.

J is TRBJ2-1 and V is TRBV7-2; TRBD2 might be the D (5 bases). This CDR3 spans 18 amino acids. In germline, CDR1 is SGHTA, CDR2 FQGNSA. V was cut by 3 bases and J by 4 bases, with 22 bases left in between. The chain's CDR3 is CASSLTFGSTSGYNEQFF. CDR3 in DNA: TGTGCCAGCAGCTTGACTTTTGGGTCTACCAGCGGTTACAATGAGCAGTTCTTC.

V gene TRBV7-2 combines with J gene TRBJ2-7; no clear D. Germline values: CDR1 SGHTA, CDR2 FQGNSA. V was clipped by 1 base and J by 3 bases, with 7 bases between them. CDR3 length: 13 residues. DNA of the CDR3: TGTGCCAGCAGCTTAGTACGCAGCTACGAGCAGTACTTC. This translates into CASSLVRSYEQYF.

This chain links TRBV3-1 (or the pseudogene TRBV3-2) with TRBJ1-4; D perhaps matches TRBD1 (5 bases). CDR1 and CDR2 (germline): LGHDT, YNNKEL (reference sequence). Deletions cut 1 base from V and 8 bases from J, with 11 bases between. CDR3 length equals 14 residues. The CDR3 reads CASSQGLKGEKLFF. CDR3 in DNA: TGTGCCAGCAGCCAAGGACTGAAGGGGGAAAAACTGTTTTTT.

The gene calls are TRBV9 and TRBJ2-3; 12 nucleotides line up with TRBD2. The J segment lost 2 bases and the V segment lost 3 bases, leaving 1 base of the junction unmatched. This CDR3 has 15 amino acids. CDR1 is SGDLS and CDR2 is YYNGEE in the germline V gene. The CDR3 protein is CASSGTSGITDTQYF. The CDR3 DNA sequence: TGTGCCAGCAGCGGGACTAGCGGGATCACAGATACGCAGTATTTT.

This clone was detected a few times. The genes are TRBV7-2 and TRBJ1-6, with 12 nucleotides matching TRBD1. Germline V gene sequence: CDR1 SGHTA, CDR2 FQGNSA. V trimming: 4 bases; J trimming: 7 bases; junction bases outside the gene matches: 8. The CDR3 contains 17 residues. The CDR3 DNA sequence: TGTGCCAGCAGCTGGGGGACAGGGGGCGCTGGGAATTCACCCCTCCACTTT. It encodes CASSWGTGGAGNSPLHF.

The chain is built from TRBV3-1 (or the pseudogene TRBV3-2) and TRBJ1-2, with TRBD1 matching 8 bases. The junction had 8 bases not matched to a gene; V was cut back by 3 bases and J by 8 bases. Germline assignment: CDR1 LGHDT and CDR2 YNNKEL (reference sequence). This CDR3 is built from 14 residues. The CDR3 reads CASSHNRGGGGYTF. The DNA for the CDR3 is TGTGCCAGCAGCCACAACAGGGGGGGCGGAGGCTACACCTTC.

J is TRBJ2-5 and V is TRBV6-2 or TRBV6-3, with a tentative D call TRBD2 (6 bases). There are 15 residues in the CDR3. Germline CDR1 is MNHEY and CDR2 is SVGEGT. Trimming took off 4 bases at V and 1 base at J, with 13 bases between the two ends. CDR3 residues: CASSFWRGRQETQYF. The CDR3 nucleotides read TGTGCCAGCAGTTTTTGGCGGGGTCGCCAAGAGACCCAGTACTTC.

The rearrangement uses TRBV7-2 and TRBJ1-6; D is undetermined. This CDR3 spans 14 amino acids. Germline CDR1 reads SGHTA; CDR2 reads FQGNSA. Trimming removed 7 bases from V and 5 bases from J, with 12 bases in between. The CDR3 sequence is CASTSTGNNSPLHF. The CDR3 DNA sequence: TGTGCCAGCACCTCCACGGGAAATAATTCACCCCTCCACTTT. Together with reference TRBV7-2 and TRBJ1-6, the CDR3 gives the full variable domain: GAGVSQSPSNKVTEKGKDVELRCDPISGHTALYWYRQSLGQGLEFLIYFQGNSAPDKSGLPSDRFSAERTGGSVSTLTIQRTQQEDSAVYLCASTSTGNNSPLHFGNGTRLTVT.